Following are 5 T cell receptor beta chains from one sample sequenced in a study of CD8 T cells in ankylosing spondylitis. General observations from the study: A motif in TCR beta, a set of fewer than ten highly homologous variants, appeared characteristic of ankylosing spondylitis blood.

These TCRs are of unknown antigen specificity. TCRdb processed the 5' RACE reads anew with MiXCR; each CDR3 protein has one entry. The data contain 350,000 to 550,000 distinct CDR3 sequences, more than 25% of them singletons. The sequencing sample was made of blood, either unsorted or a sorted T cell fraction (not recorded which). The receptors here all came from a male donor with ankylosing spondylitis.

J is TRBJ2-5 and V is TRBV20-1, with 7 bases fitting TRBD1. V gave up 4 bases and J gave up 2 bases; unmatched junction bases: 1. CDR1 and CDR2 from the germline V gene are DFQATT and SNEGSKA (reference sequence). The CDR3 contains 12 residues. CDR3 bases: TGCAGTGCTATGGACAGGCAAGAGACCCAGTACTTC. Residues: CSAMDRQETQYF.

The table lists this clonotype with a few counts. CDR3 region: CASSVSLQPQETQYF. In nucleotides, the CDR3 is TGTGCCAGCAGCGTATCCCTGCAGCCCCAAGAGACCCAGTACTTC. The chain carries TRBV9 and TRBJ2-5; D gene unclear. Germline CDR1 is SGDLS and CDR2 is YYNGEE. This CDR3 comprises 15 residues. V shed 1 base and J shed 1 base, with 11 bases lying between them. The full variable domain, rest sourced from reference TRBV9 and TRBJ2-5, is DSGVTQTPKHLITATGQRVTLRCSPRSGDLSVYWYQQSLDQGLQFLIQYYNGEERAKGNILERFSAQQFPDLHSELNLSSLELGDSALYFCASSVSLQPQETQYFGPGTRLLVL.

This clonotype was seen many times. V gene TRBV20-1 combines with J gene TRBJ2-2, with TRBD2 matching over 10 bases. Germline values: CDR1 DFQATT, CDR2 SNEGSKA (reference sequence). This CDR3 spans 15 amino acids. V shed 2 bases, J shed 3 bases, and the junction held 3 bases outside the gene matches. Here the CDR3 DNA reads TGCAGTGCTAGACTAGCGGGAGCCGACACCGGGGAGCTGTTTTTT. Its protein product is CSARLAGADTGELFF.

This rearrangement joins TRBV24-1 to TRBJ2-2; D unresolved. There are 15 residues in the CDR3. Per the germline V gene, CDR1 is KGHDR and CDR2 is SFDVKD. Trimming pared 0 bases from V and 6 bases from J, leaving 10 bases between. This CDR3 is CATSDLRQYPGELFF. In nucleotides, the CDR3 is TGTGCCACCAGTGATTTGCGCCAGTACCCCGGGGAGCTGTTTTTT.

The chain combines TRBV29-1 with TRBJ2-3, with 7 bases lining up with TRBD2. The trim removed 7 bases at V and 3 bases at J, leaving 10 bases unmatched. This CDR3 contains 14 residues. Germline loops: CDR1 SQVTM, CDR2 ANQGSEA. The CDR3 reads CSAERAGETDTQYF. In DNA form, the CDR3 reads TGCAGCGCCGAACGGGCGGGAGAAACAGATACGCAGTATTTT.